This record looks at one T cell receptor (beta chain) sequence and its context. Its antigen is still unknown. Germline-derived CDR1 and CDR2 are LNHDA and SQIVND (reference sequence). Trimming left V 5 bases short and J 0 bases short, with 8 bases between. This CDR3 is 13 amino acids long. These data belong to a study of PD-1 blockade in classical Hodgkin lymphoma. Relapse after autologous stem cell transplantation occurred in every patient, and brentuximab vedotin exposure varied. PBMCs, once thawed, yielded CD8+ T cells isolated by magnetic negative selection. General study points: Exclusion was the outcome for patients who began nivolumab under 1 year after ASCT. There remain no defined causes for the repertoire differences, which possibly reflect disease activity or prior therapy.

The table came from immunoSEQ multiplex PCR; TCRdb's copy has only in-frame clones and leaves some out. The table lists about 8,200 clones, 86% of them singletons. The receptor was isolated from a human donor with classical Hodgkin lymphoma. Here the sequenced sample was CD8+ T cells from blood, taken at baseline. This chain joins TRBV19 and TRBJ2-7; D not certain. CDR3 sequence: CASSDLYSYEQYF. CDR3 in DNA: TGTGCCAGTAGTGACCTATACTCCTACGAGCAGTACTTC.